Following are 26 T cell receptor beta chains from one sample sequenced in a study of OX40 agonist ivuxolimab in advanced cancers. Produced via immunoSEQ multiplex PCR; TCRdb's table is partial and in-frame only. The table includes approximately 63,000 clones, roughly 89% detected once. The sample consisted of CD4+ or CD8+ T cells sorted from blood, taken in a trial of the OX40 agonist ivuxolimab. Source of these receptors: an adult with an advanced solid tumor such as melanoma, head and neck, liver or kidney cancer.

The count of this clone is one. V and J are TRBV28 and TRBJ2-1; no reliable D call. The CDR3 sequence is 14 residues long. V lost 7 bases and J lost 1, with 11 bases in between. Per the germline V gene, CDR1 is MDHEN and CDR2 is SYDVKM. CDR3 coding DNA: TGTGCCAGCAAAGCAACGGAGTCCTACAATGAGCAGTTCTTC. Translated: CASKATESYNEQFF.

Here the CDR3 reads CASSLGQKNEQFF. Here the CDR3 DNA reads TGTGCCAGCAGCTTAGGGCAGAAGAATGAGCAGTTCTTC. J is TRBJ2-1 and V is TRBV11-2; D not certain. The CDR3 runs 13 residues. Germline V CDR1 and CDR2: SGHAT, FQNNGV. V lost 1 base to trimming and J lost 7 bases, with 8 bases between them. The whole variable domain, remainder taken from reference TRBV11-2 and TRBJ2-1, is EAGVAQSPRYKIIEKRQSVAFWCNPISGHATLYWYQQILGQGPKLLIQFQNNGVVDDSQLPKDRFSAERLKGVDSTLKIQPAKLEDSAVYLCASSLGQKNEQFFGPGTRLTVL.

The CDR3 DNA is TGTGCCAGCAGCTTTTCCGGGGTGGCAGATACGCAGTATTTT. It yields the protein CASSFSGVADTQYF. The chain couples TRBV5-4 to TRBJ2-3; tentative D call: TRBD2 (5 bases). This CDR3 is built from 14 residues. Trimming stripped 2 bases from V and 4 bases from J, with 11 bases between. The V gene's germline CDR1 is SGHNT and CDR2 YYREEE (reference sequence).

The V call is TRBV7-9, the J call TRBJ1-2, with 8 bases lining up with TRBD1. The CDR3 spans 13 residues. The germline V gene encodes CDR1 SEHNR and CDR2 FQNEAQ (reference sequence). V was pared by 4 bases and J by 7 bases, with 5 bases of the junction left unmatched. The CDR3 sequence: CASSSQGAFGYTF. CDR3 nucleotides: TGTGCCAGCAGCTCGCAGGGGGCTTTTGGCTACACCTTC.

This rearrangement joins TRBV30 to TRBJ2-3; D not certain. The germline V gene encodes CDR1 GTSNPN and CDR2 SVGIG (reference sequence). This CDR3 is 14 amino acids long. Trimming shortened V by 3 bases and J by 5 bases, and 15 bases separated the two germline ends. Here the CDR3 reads CAWSRNSGVDTQYF. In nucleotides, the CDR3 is TGTGCCTGGAGCCGGAACAGTGGGGTAGATACGCAGTATTTT.

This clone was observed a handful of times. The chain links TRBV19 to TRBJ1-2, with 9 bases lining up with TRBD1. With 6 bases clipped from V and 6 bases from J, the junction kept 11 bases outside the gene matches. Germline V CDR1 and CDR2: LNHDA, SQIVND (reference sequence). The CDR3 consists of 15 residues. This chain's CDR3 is CASSRGLQGADGYTF. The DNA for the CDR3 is TGTGCCAGTAGCCGGGGCCTACAGGGGGCCGATGGCTACACCTTC. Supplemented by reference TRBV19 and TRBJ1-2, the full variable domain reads DGGITQSPKYLFRKEGQNVTLSCEQNLNHDAMYWYRQDPGQGLRLIYYSQIVNDFQKGDIAEGYSVSREKKESFPLTVTSAQKNPTAFYLCASSRGLQGADGYTFGSGTRLTVV.

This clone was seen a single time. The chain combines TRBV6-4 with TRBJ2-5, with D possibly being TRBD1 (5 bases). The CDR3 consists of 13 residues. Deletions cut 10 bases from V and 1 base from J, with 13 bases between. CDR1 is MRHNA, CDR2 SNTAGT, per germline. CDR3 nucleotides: TGTGCCATAGTTCAGGGCGGCCAAGAGACCCAGTACTTC. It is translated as CAIVQGGQETQYF.

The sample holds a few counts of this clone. In DNA form, the CDR3 reads TGTGCCATCAGTGGGGACCGCTATGGCTACACCTTC. It is translated as CAISGDRYGYTF. The chain has TRBV10-3 and TRBJ1-2; tentatively, D is TRBD1 (5 bases). The CDR3 length is 12 residues. Trimming removed 4 bases from V and 4 bases from J, with 7 bases in between. Germline-derived CDR1 and CDR2 are ENHRY and SYGVKD.

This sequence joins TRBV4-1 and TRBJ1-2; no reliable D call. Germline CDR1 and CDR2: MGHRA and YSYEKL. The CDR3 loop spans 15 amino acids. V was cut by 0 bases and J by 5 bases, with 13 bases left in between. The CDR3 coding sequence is TGCGCCAGCAGCCAAGATAAGGACGGGCTGTATGGCTACACCTTC. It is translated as CASSQDKDGLYGYTF.

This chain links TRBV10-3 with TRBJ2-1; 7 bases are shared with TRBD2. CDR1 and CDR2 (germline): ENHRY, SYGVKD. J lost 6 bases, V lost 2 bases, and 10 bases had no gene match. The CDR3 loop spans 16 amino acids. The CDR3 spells CAISEDLAGVGNEQFF. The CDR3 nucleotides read TGTGCCATCAGTGAGGACCTGGCGGGAGTCGGCAATGAGCAGTTCTTC.

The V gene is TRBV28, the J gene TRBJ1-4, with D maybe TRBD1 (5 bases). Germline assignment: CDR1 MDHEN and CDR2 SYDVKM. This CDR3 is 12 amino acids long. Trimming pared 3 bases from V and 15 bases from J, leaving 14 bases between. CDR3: CASSLSAGRMFF. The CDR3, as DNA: TGTGCCAGCAGTTTGTCGGCAGGGAGGATGTTTTTT.

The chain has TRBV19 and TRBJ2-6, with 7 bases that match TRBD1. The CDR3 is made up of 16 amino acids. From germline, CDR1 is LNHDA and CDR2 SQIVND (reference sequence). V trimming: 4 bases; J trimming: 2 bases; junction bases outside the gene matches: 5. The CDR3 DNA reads TGTGCCAGTAGTAGACAGGGTGTGACTGGGGCCAACGTCCTGACTTTC. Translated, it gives CASSRQGVTGANVLTF.

CDR3 DNA: TGTGCCAGCAGCCCCGGGGATTACGAGCAGTACTTC. The encoded protein is CASSPGDYEQYF. V usage is TRBV7-9 and J usage is TRBJ2-7; TRBD2 might be the D (5 bases). The V end lost 5 bases, the J end lost 4 bases, and 9 bases lay between the germline ends. The CDR3 runs to 12 residues. CDR1 and CDR2 (germline): SEHNR, FQNEAQ (reference sequence).

The CDR3 here is CASRAGGASNQPQHF. The CDR3 nucleotides are TGTGCCAGCAGGGCAGGGGGCGCGAGCAATCAGCCCCAGCATTTT. The rearrangement joins TRBV6-5 to TRBJ1-5, with 8 bases lining up with TRBD1. V dropped 6 bases and J dropped 1; count of bases not matched to a gene: 5. Per the germline V gene, CDR1 is MNHEY and CDR2 is SVGAGI. CDR3 size: 15 residues.

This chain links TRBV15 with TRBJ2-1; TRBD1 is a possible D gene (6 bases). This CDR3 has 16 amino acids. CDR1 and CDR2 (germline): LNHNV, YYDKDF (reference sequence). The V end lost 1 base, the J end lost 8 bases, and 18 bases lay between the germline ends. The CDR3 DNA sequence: TGTGCCACCAGCAGAGCTGAGGGGGATGCGGCGGATGAGCAGTTCTTC. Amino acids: CATSRAEGDAADEQFF.

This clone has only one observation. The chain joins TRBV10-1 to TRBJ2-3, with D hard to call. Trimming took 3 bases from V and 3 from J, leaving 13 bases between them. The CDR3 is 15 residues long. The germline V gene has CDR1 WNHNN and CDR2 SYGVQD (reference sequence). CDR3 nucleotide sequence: TGCGCCAGCAGTGACCCTAAAACTGGGACAGATACGCAGTATTTT. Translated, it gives CASSDPKTGTDTQYF.

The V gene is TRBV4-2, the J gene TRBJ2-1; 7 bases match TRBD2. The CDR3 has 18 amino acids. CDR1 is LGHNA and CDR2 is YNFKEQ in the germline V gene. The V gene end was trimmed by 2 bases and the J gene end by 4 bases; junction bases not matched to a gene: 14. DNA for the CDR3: TGTGCCAGCAGCCAATATGCTGGAGGCGGGAGTGCATACAATGAGCAGTTCTTC. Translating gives CASSQYAGGGSAYNEQFF.

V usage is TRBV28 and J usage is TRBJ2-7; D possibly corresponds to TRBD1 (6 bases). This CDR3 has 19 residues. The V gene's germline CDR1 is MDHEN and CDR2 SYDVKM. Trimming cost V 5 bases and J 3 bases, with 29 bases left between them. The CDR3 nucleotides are TGTGCCAGCAGTGGCCGACGGCAGGGGCCTACTCGGACTTACTACGAGCAGTACTTC. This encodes CASSGRRQGPTRTYYEQYF.

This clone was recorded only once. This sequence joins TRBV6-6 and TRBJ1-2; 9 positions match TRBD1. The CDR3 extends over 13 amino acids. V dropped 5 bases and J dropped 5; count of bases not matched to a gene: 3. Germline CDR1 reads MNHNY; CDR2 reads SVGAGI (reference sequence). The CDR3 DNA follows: TGTGCCAGCAGTACGGGACAGGGATATGGCTACACCTTC. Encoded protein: CASSTGQGYGYTF.

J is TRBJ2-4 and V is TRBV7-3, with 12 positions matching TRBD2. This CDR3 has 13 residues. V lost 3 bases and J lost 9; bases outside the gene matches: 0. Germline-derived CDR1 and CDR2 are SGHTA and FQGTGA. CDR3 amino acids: CASSLTSGSIQYF. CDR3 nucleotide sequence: TGTGCCAGCAGCTTGACTAGCGGGAGCATTCAGTACTTC.

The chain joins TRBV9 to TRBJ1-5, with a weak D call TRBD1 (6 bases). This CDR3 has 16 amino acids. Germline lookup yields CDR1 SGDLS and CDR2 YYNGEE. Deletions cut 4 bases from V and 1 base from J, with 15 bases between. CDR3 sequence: CASSPRLGGSNQPQHF. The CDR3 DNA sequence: TGTGCCAGCAGCCCTAGATTAGGGGGGAGCAATCAGCCCCAGCATTTT. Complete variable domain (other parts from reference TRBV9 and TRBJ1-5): DSGVTQTPKHLITATGQRVTLRCSPRSGDLSVYWYQQSLDQGLQFLIQYYNGEERAKGNILERFSAQQFPDLHSELNLSSLELGDSALYFCASSPRLGGSNQPQHFGDGTRLSIL.

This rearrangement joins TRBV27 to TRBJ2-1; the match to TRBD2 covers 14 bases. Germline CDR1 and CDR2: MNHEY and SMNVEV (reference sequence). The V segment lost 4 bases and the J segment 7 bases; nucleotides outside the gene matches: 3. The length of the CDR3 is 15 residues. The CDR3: CASSSGLAGVNEQFF. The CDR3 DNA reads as TGTGCCAGCAGTTCGGGACTAGCGGGAGTAAATGAGCAGTTCTTC.

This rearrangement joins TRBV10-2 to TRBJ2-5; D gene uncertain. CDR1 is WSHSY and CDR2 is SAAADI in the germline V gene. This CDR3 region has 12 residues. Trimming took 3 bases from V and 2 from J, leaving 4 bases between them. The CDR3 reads CASSEIQETQYF. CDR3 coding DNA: TGCGCCAGCAGTGAAATACAAGAGACCCAGTACTTC.

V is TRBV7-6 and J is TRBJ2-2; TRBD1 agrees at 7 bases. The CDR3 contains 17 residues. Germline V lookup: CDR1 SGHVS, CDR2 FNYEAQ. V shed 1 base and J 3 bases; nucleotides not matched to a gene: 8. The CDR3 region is CASSLGKQGRYTGELFF. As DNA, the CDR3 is TGTGCCAGCAGCTTAGGCAAACAGGGGCGTTACACCGGGGAGCTGTTTTTT.

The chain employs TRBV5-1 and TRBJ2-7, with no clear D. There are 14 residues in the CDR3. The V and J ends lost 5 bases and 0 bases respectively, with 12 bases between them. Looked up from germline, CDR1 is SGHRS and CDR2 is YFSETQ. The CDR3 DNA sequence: TGCGCCAGCAGTGTCGCCTGGAGCTCCTACGAGCAGTACTTC. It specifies CASSVAWSSYEQYF.

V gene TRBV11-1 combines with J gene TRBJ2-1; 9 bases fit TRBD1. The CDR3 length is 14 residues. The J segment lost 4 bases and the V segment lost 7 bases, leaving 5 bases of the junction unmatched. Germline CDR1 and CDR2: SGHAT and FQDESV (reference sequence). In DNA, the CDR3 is TGTGCCAGCACCGGACAGGGGACGTACAATGAGCAGTTCTTC. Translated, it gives CASTGQGTYNEQFF. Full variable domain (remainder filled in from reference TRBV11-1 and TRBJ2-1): EAEVAQSPRYKITEKSQAVAFWCDPISGHATLYWYRQILGQGPELLVQFQDESVVDDSQLPKDRFSAERLKGVDSTLKIQPAELGDSAMYLCASTGQGTYNEQFFGPGTRLTVL.